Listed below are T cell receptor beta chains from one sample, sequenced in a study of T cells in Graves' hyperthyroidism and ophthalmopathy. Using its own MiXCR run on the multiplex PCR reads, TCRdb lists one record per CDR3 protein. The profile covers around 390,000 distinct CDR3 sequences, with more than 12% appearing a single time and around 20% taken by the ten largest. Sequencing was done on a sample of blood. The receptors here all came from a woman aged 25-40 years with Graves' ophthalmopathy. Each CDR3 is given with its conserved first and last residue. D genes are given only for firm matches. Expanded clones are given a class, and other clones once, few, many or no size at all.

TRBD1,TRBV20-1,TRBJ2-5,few,TGCAGTGGACGGAGAGGGGACAGTCAAGAGACCCAGTACTTC,CSGRRGDSQETQYF
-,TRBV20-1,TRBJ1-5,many,TGCAGTGCTAGAGTGGCCGTGCCGGAGCCCCAGCATTTT,CSARVAVPEPQHF
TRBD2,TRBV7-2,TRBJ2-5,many,TGTGCCAGCAGCCCAGGGTTGGGCTTACGGGGGGGAGAGACCCAGTACTTC,CASSPGLGLRGGETQYF
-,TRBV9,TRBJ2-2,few,TGTGCCAGCAGCAACGACAGAGCCGGGAAAGGGGAGCTGTTTTTT,CASSNDRAGKGELFF
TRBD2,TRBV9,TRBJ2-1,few,TGTGCCAGCAGCGCCTCGGGGGGACTAGAATACAATGAGCAGTTCTTC,CASSASGGLEYNEQFF
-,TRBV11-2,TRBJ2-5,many,TGTGCCAGCAGCCGTGGTGGTTCGAGCGACAGAAAAGAGACCCAGTACTTC,CASSRGGSSDRKETQYF
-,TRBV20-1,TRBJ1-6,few,TGCAGTGCTGGAGAACAGGTCAATTCACCCCTCCACTTT,CSAGEQVNSPLHF
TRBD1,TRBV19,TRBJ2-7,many,TGTGCCAGTACCCCCGGGACAGGGGTGGGGGAGCAGTACTTC,CASTPGTGVGEQYF
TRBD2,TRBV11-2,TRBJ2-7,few,TGTGCCAGCAGCTCGGGACTAGCGGGGAATTACGAGCAGTACTTC,CASSSGLAGNYEQYF
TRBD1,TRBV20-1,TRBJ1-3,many,TGCAGTGCTACGACAGGGAGAGGAAACACCATATATTTT,CSATTGRGNTIYF
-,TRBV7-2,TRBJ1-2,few,TGTGCCATCAGCTTAGGAGGGGATGGCTACACCTTC,CAISLGGDGYTF
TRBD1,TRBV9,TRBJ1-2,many,TGTGCCAGCAGCACAAGACCCCAGGGGGCATTCATCGGCTACACCTTC,CASSTRPQGAFIGYTF
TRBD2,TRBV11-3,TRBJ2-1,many,TGTGCCAGCAGCTTGAGTAGCGGGGGCCGCTCCTACAATGAGCAGTTCTTC,CASSLSSGGRSYNEQFF
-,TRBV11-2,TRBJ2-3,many,TGTGCCAGCAGCTCTTTTTGGCTGGTGGAGCAGTATTTT,CASSSFWLVEQYF
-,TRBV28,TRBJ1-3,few,TGTGCCAGCAGCAAACCTCCCTCTGGAAGCACCATATATTTT,CASSKPPSGSTIYF
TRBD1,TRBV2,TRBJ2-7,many,TGTGCCAGCAGCGACAGGGTCCACTCCTACGAGCAGTACTTC,CASSDRVHSYEQYF
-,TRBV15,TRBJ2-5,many,TGTGCCACCAGCACTATAGCTGGAGAGACCCAGTACTTC,CATSTIAGETQYF
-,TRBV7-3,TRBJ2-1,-,TGTGCCAGCAGATCAACGGGGACCTACAATGAGCAGTTCTTC,CASRSTGTYNEQFF
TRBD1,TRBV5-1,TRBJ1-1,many,TGCGCCAGCAGCTCTTTCCACAGGGGGAACACTGAAGCTTTCTTT,CASSSFHRGNTEAFF
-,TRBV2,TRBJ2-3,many,TGTGCCAGCAGTGAAGGGTTTCGGGGGTATAGCACAGATACGCAGTATTTT,CASSEGFRGYSTDTQYF
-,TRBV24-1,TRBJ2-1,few,TGTGCCACCAGTGATCCCACAAGGTGGGCTGAGCAGTTCTTC,CATSDPTRWAEQFF
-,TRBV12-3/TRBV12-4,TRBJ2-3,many,TGTGCCAGCAGTTTAGACGGGGGACGCACAGATACGCAGTATTTT,CASSLDGGRTDTQYF
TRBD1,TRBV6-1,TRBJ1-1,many,TGTGCCAGCAGCGCTAGACAGGGAGGAGCTTTCTTT,CASSARQGGAFF
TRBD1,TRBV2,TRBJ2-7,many,TGTGCCAGCAGTACGACAGGGGGGGACGAGCAGTACTTC,CASSTTGGDEQYF
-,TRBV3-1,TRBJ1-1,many,TGTGCCAGCAGCCAAATCCGGGGCGCCACTGAAGCTTTCTTT,CASSQIRGATEAFF
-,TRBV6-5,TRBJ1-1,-,TGTGCCAGCAGTTACCCGGGACGGCAGAACACTGAAGCTTTCTTT,CASSYPGRQNTEAFF
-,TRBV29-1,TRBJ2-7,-,TGCAGCGTTGAATGGGCAGCCTACGAGCAGTACTTC,CSVEWAAYEQYF
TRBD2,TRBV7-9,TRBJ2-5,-,TGTGCCAGCAGCAGCCTCCCGACTAGCGGGGGAGAGACCCAGTACTTC,CASSSLPTSGGETQYF
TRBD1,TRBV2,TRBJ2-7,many,TGTGCCAGCAGTGAAGACCCGGGACAGACCTACGAGCAGTACTTC,CASSEDPGQTYEQYF
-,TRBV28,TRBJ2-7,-,TGTGCCAGCACCCTCGATACAGGTTCGCGCGAGCAGTACTTC,CASTLDTGSREQYF
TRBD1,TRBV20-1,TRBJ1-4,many,TGCAGTGCTAGGGACAGGGTGGCTAATGAAAAACTGTTTTTT,CSARDRVANEKLFF
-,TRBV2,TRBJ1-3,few,TGTGCCAGCACCAGGGCGGACACCATATATTTT,CASTRADTIYF
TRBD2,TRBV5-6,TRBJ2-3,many,TGTGCCAGCAGCTTGCAGCTAGCGGGCCGCACAGATACGCAGTATTTT,CASSLQLAGRTDTQYF
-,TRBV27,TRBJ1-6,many,TGTGCCAGCAGTTTTACAGGGTCCTATAATTCACCCCTCCACTTT,CASSFTGSYNSPLHF
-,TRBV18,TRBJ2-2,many,TGTGCCAGCTCACCGGGACACCTCACCGGGGAGCTGTTTTTT,CASSPGHLTGELFF
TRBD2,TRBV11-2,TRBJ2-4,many,TGTGCCAGCAGCTTATCGGGGGGGGCCTGGGGCAAAAACATTCAGTACTTC,CASSLSGGAWGKNIQYF
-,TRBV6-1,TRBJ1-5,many,TGTGCCAGCAGTGAACTCCGGCAGGGGCGTAATCAGCCCCAGCATTTT,CASSELRQGRNQPQHF
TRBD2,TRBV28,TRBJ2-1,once,TGTGCCAGCAGCGAATCCGGGACAGCGGGGGGCTCGGTTGAGCAGTTCTTC,CASSESGTAGGSVEQFF
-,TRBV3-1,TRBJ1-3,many,TGTGCCAGCAGCCAAGCCAGGGGCCCGTTTGGAAACACCATATATTTT,CASSQARGPFGNTIYF
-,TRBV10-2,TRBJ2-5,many,TGCGCCAGCAGTGAGGGAAGTGAGACCCAGTACTTC,CASSEGSETQYF